Below are 32 T cell receptor beta chains sequenced from a single sample in a study of blood T cell repertoires in COVID-19. Here immunoSEQ multiplex PCR was the method, and the copy in TCRdb shows in-frame clones only, minus some. The sample shows around 31,000 clones, around 90% of them seen only once. Sample: peripheral blood. These receptor sequences come from a woman aged 40 to 50 with active or convalescent COVID-19.

The chain carries TRBV15 and TRBJ1-5; 9 bases line up with TRBD1. Germline V gene lookup returns CDR1 LNHNV and CDR2 YYDKDF (reference sequence). The V gene end was trimmed by 6 bases and the J gene end by 1 base; junction bases not matched to a gene: 4. The CDR3 loop spans 15 amino acids. CDR3 in DNA: TGTGCCACCAGACGGGACAGGGCAAGCAATCAGCCCCAGCATTTT. This sequence encodes CATRRDRASNQPQHF.

The chain uses TRBV7-9 and TRBJ2-7, with 7 bases identical to TRBD1. The CDR3 totals 13 residues. V shed 8 bases and J 5 bases; nucleotides not matched to a gene: 9. The V gene's germline CDR1 is SEHNR and CDR2 FQNEAQ (reference sequence). The CDR3 region is CASGSGGEDEQYF. The CDR3 DNA sequence: TGTGCCAGCGGTTCAGGGGGAGAGGACGAGCAGTACTTC. The variable domain in full, completed from reference TRBV7-9 and TRBJ2-7, reads DTGVSQNPRHKITKRGQNVTFRCDPISEHNRLYWYRQTLGQGPEFLTYFQNEAQLEKSRLLSDRFSAERPKGSFSTLEIQRTEQGDSAMYLCASGSGGEDEQYFGPGTRLTVT.

The chain combines TRBV6-4 with TRBJ1-1; D is undetermined. This CDR3 contains 16 residues. Germline V CDR1 and CDR2: MRHNA, SNTAGT. V was shortened by 2 bases and J by 0 bases, with 13 bases between the two germline ends. For the CDR3, the DNA is TGTGCCAGCAGTGACCCTTACCTCACGGTGAACACTGAAGCTTTCTTT. Encoded protein: CASSDPYLTVNTEAFF.

The genes are TRBV30 and TRBJ2-1; 9 bases fit TRBD2. Germline CDR1 reads GTSNPN; CDR2 reads SVGIG (reference sequence). V was clipped by 1 base and J by 7 bases; unmatched bases: 8. The CDR3 contains 15 residues. CDR3 sequence reads: CAWSGGGASGNEQFF. Here the CDR3 DNA reads TGTGCCTGGAGTGGCGGGGGGGCCTCGGGTAATGAGCAGTTCTTC. The whole variable domain, filled in from reference TRBV30 and TRBJ2-1, reads SQTIHQWPATLVQPVGSPLSLECTVEGTSNPNLYWYRQAAGRGLQLLFYSVGIGQISSEVPQNLSASRPQDRQFILSSKKLLLSDSGFYLCAWSGGGASGNEQFFGPGTRLTVL.

This rearrangement joins TRBV28 to TRBJ1-5; no clear D gene. The CDR3 consists of 14 residues. Trimming took 6 bases from V and 6 from J, leaving 15 bases between them. Germline V gene sequence: CDR1 MDHEN, CDR2 SYDVKM. DNA for the CDR3: TGTGCCAGCAGCCCCCCAGGCGTAGGTCAGCCCCAGCATTTT. Amino acids: CASSPPGVGQPQHF.

The chain uses TRBV6-5 and TRBJ1-2; weak D call: TRBD1 (5 bases). Trimming pared 6 bases from V and 1 base from J, leaving 12 bases between. Per the germline V gene, CDR1 is MNHEY and CDR2 is SVGAGI. The CDR3 covers 14 residues. The CDR3 spells CASRSRVFNYGYTF. Here the CDR3 DNA reads TGTGCCAGCAGGTCCAGGGTATTTAACTATGGCTACACCTTC.

J is TRBJ2-3 and V is TRBV5-1, with TRBD1 matching 10 bases. The J segment lost 6 bases and the V segment lost 4 bases, leaving 5 bases of the junction unmatched. Germline values: CDR1 SGHRS, CDR2 YFSETQ. The CDR3 totals 14 residues. The CDR3 DNA is TGCGCCAGCAGCGACGGGACAGGGGCGGATACGCAGTATTTT. As protein: CASSDGTGADTQYF.

The J gene is TRBJ2-5, the V gene TRBV6-2 or TRBV6-3; 7 bases are shared with TRBD2. This CDR3 is built from 14 residues. Per germline, CDR1 MNHEY and CDR2 SVGEGT. J lost 5 bases, V lost 5 bases, and 8 bases had no gene match. CDR3 DNA sequence: TGTGCCAGCAGTCCCAGAGGGGAGGGGGAGACCCAGTACTTC. It encodes CASSPRGEGETQYF.

This sequence joins TRBV19 and TRBJ2-3; TRBD2 agrees at 8 bases. This CDR3 region has 19 residues. The J segment lost 4 bases and the V segment lost 3 bases, leaving 18 bases of the junction unmatched. In germline, CDR1 is LNHDA, CDR2 SQIVND (reference sequence). The CDR3 sequence: CASSIISPGLGPGADTQYF. For the CDR3, the DNA is TGTGCCAGTAGTATTATCTCGCCGGGACTAGGACCGGGGGCAGATACGCAGTATTTT. Combining the CDR3 with reference TRBV19 and TRBJ2-3 gives the whole variable domain DGGITQSPKYLFRKEGQNVTLSCEQNLNHDAMYWYRQDPGQGLRLIYYSQIVNDFQKGDIAEGYSVSREKKESFPLTVTSAQKNPTAFYLCASSIISPGLGPGADTQYFGPGTRLTVL.

V usage is TRBV2 and J usage is TRBJ1-2; TRBD1 matches at 10 bases. In germline, CDR1 is SNHLY, CDR2 FYNNEI. The CDR3 is 14 residues long. V dropped 5 bases and J dropped 5; count of bases not matched to a gene: 5. CDR3 sequence: CASSSDRGGYGYTF. DNA for the CDR3: TGTGCCAGCAGTTCGGACAGGGGGGGATATGGCTACACCTTC. Full variable domain (missing parts from reference TRBV2 and TRBJ1-2): EPEVTQTPSHQVTQMGQEVILRCVPISNHLYFYWYRQILGQKVEFLVSFYNNEISEKSEIFDDQFSVERPDGSNFTLKIRSTKLEDSAMYFCASSSDRGGYGYTFGSGTRLTVV.

The chain has TRBV29-1 and TRBJ2-5, with unresolved D. This CDR3 has 11 amino acids. Looked up from germline, CDR1 is SQVTM and CDR2 is ANQGSEA. V was cut by 4 bases and J by 2 bases, with 5 bases left in between. The CDR3 DNA sequence: TGCAGCGTTGCCCCACAAGAGACCCAGTACTTC. Protein product: CSVAPQETQYF.

This clone has more than one count but fewer than ten. The chain recombines TRBV11-2 with TRBJ1-1; tentatively, D is TRBD1 (6 bases). The germline V gene has CDR1 SGHAT and CDR2 FQNNGV. Trimming removed 0 bases from V and 4 bases from J, with 12 bases in between. The CDR3 consists of 15 residues. The CDR3 DNA reads TGTGCCAGCAGCTTAGACGCCCAGGGGTCCACTGAAGCTTTCTTT. The encoded protein is CASSLDAQGSTEAFF. Full variable domain (outside the CDR3, taken from reference TRBV11-2 and TRBJ1-1): EAGVAQSPRYKIIEKRQSVAFWCNPISGHATLYWYQQILGQGPKLLIQFQNNGVVDDSQLPKDRFSAERLKGVDSTLKIQPAKLEDSAVYLCASSLDAQGSTEAFFGQGTRLTVV.

In this sample, this clone turned up once. CDR3 residues: CASRAFGTGAYEQYF. CDR3 in DNA: TGTGCCAGCAGAGCATTCGGGACAGGGGCCTACGAGCAGTACTTC. The chain joins TRBV6-5 to TRBJ2-7; 10 bases are shared with TRBD1. V gave up 6 bases and J gave up 2 bases; unmatched junction bases: 7. This CDR3 comprises 15 residues. Germline assignment: CDR1 MNHEY and CDR2 SVGAGI.

The J gene is TRBJ2-1, the V gene TRBV12-3 or TRBV12-4; D is undetermined. V lost 3 bases and J lost 7, with 7 bases in between. This CDR3 spans 12 amino acids. The CDR3 protein is CASSFWPNEQFF. The CDR3 coding sequence is TGTGCCAGCAGTTTTTGGCCGAATGAGCAGTTCTTC.

The DNA for the CDR3 is TGCAGCGCCACGGGGGTCACTGAAGCTTTCTTT. As protein: CSATGVTEAFF. The chain carries TRBV29-1 and TRBJ1-1, with D possibly TRBD1 on 5 matching bases. This CDR3 is 11 amino acids long. The V gene's germline CDR1 is SQVTM and CDR2 ANQGSEA. Trimming shortened V by 7 bases and J by 4 bases, and 10 bases separated the two germline ends.

V gene TRBV7-8 combines with J gene TRBJ2-3; 7 bases map to TRBD2. V trimming: 1 base; J trimming: 2 bases; junction bases outside the gene matches: 6. Germline CDR1 and CDR2: SGHVS and FQNEAQ. The CDR3 runs 16 residues. The DNA for the CDR3 is TGTGCCAGCAGCTTAGTGAGCGGGGCAAACACAGATACGCAGTATTTT. Its translation: CASSLVSGANTDTQYF.

This rearrangement joins TRBV6-5 to TRBJ2-5; 9 bases agree with TRBD2. CDR1 and CDR2 from the germline V gene are MNHEY and SVGAGI. The junction had 7 bases not matched to a gene; V was cut back by 6 bases and J by 5 bases. This CDR3 has 14 residues. The CDR3 sequence is CASRGTSLKETQYF. The CDR3 DNA reads as TGTGCCAGCAGGGGGACTAGCTTAAAGGAGACCCAGTACTTC.

The chain is built from TRBV11-2 and TRBJ1-1; TRBD1 might be the D (6 bases). V lost 2 bases and J 3 bases, leaving 13 bases between the germline ends. The CDR3 is 15 residues long. Germline CDR1 is SGHAT and CDR2 is FQNNGV. The CDR3 sequence: CASSLMGAGHTEAFF. CDR3 DNA sequence: TGTGCCAGCAGCTTAATGGGGGCAGGGCACACTGAAGCTTTCTTT.

The chain is built from TRBV7-8 and TRBJ1-3, with D uncertain. Trimming shortened V by 2 bases and J by 0 bases, and 11 bases separated the two germline ends. The CDR3 contains 16 residues. From germline, CDR1 is SGHVS and CDR2 FQNEAQ. CDR3 coding DNA: TGTGCCAGCAGCTTAACCTCCCAGGTCTCTGGAAACACCATATATTTT. Encoded protein: CASSLTSQVSGNTIYF.

The rearrangement joins TRBV9 to TRBJ2-7; maybe TRBD1 (5 bases). From germline, CDR1 is SGDLS and CDR2 YYNGEE. This CDR3 has 13 residues. Trimming took off 3 bases at V and 2 bases at J, with 9 bases between the two ends. DNA for the CDR3: TGTGCCAGCAGCGCCACAGGTACCTACGAGCAGTACTTC. Its protein product is CASSATGTYEQYF.

The chain combines TRBV21-1 with TRBJ2-1; TRBD1 was called by the table and not checked on the DNA. TRBV21-1 has pseudogene status. CDR3 size: 12 residues. The CDR3 sequence is CASSTSRIKQFF. CDR3 sequence (DNA): TGTGCCAGCAGCACGTCCAGGATAAAGCAGTTCTTC.

The chain employs TRBV6-2 or TRBV6-3 and TRBJ2-3, with 11 bases matching TRBD2. This CDR3 comprises 15 residues. The J segment lost 4 bases and the V segment lost 2 bases, leaving 2 bases of the junction unmatched. CDR1 MNHEY and CDR2 SVGEGT come from the germline V gene. Here the CDR3 reads CASSYELAGADTQYF. The CDR3 DNA is TGTGCCAGCAGTTACGAACTAGCGGGGGCAGATACGCAGTATTTT.

The chain couples TRBV7-2 to TRBJ1-3; TRBD1 aligns across 8 bases. With V trimmed by 3 bases and J by 4 bases, 5 bases remained unmatched. Germline CDR1 SGHTA, CDR2 FQGNSA. The CDR3 has 15 residues. The CDR3 loop is CASSLGTGGGNTIYF. In nucleotides, the CDR3 is TGTGCCAGCAGCTTGGGTACAGGGGGAGGAAACACCATATATTTT.

The V and J genes are TRBV6-6 and TRBJ2-3; tentative D call: TRBD2 (5 bases). The CDR3 runs 16 residues. Per the germline V gene, CDR1 is MNHNY and CDR2 is SVGAGI (reference sequence). The V end was cut by 2 bases, the J end by 3 bases, with 15 bases between. The CDR3 DNA sequence: TGTGCCAGCAGTTACCTACCCCGCGGGTGGACAGATACGCAGTATTTT. Protein sequence: CASSYLPRGWTDTQYF.

This chain links TRBV4-3 with TRBJ1-1; a weak D match, TRBD1 (5 bases). The CDR3 is 16 amino acids. Trimming removed 4 bases from V and 4 bases from J, with 19 bases in between. Germline loops: CDR1 LGHNA, CDR2 YSLEER. CDR3 in DNA: TGCGCCAGCAGCCCTCGGCCGGGGGATGGGATCACTGAAGCTTTCTTT. Encoded protein: CASSPRPGDGITEAFF.

The V gene is TRBV20-1, the J gene TRBJ2-1, with a possible D match to TRBD2 (5 bases). With 3 bases removed from V and 4 bases from J, the gap between germline ends came to 7 bases. Per the germline V gene, CDR1 is DFQATT and CDR2 is SNEGSKA (reference sequence). The CDR3 is made up of 12 amino acids. CDR3 nucleotide sequence: TGCAGTGCTAGTAGCGAATACAATGAGCAGTTCTTC. This gives the protein CSASSEYNEQFF.

This clone occurred once. V usage is TRBV12-1 and J usage is TRBJ1-1. TRBV12-1 is a listed pseudogene. CDR3 size: 14 residues. CDR3 protein: CASSFDRGLAEAFF. The CDR3 DNA sequence: TGTGCCAGCAGCTTCGACCGGGGTTTGGCTGAAGCTTTCTTT.

This clone appeared a single time. The V gene is TRBV9, the J gene TRBJ2-1; D unresolved. V was clipped by 4 bases and J by 9 bases, with 11 bases between them. The CDR3 runs 12 residues. The germline gives CDR1 SGDLS, CDR2 YYNGEE. The CDR3: CASSPHPGEQFF. The CDR3 DNA reads as TGTGCCAGCAGCCCACACCCGGGTGAGCAGTTCTTC.

This clone appeared a few times. CDR3 region: CASSLQVNTEAFF. CDR3 sequence (DNA): TGTGCCAGCAGTTTACAGGTGAACACTGAAGCTTTCTTT. The chain links TRBV12-3 or TRBV12-4 to TRBJ1-1; D uncertain. The CDR3 runs to 13 residues. The V end lost 2 bases, the J end lost 0 bases, and 4 bases lay between the germline ends.

This clone showed up just once. The chain couples TRBV5-1 to TRBJ2-7; 9 nucleotides align to TRBD1. V lost 4 bases and J lost 0; bases outside the gene matches: 11. CDR1 SGHRS and CDR2 YFSETQ come from the germline V gene. The CDR3 totals 17 residues. The CDR3 DNA follows: TGCGCCAGCAGCCAACTATTAGGACAGGGGTACTCCTACGAGCAGTACTTC. As protein: CASSQLLGQGYSYEQYF.

The chain recombines TRBV3-1 (or the pseudogene TRBV3-2) with TRBJ2-5; 7 bases fit TRBD1. Germline assignment: CDR1 LGHDT and CDR2 YNNKEL (reference sequence). The CDR3 is made up of 14 amino acids. Losses at the gene ends were 2 bases for V and 5 bases for J; bases not matched to a gene: 5. As DNA, the CDR3 is TGTGCCAGCAGCCAAACAGGGGTACAGGAGACCCAGTACTTC. It codes for CASSQTGVQETQYF.

V is TRBV19 and J is TRBJ2-4; the D gene is possibly TRBD1 (5 bases). The V and J ends lost 5 bases and 0 bases respectively, with 8 bases between them. Germline CDR1 reads LNHDA; CDR2 reads SQIVND (reference sequence). The CDR3 runs 14 residues. The CDR3 loop reads CASSGAIAKNIQYF. CDR3 nucleotides: TGTGCCAGTAGTGGGGCCATAGCCAAAAACATTCAGTACTTC.